The T cell receptor beta chain described here comes from a study of T cell changes during pregnancy in multiple sclerosis. Profiling relied on immunoSEQ multiplex PCR, and the TCRdb table lists in-frame clones only, not all of them. Of approximately 40,000 clones in the sample, roughly 96% were seen once. This TCR derives from a female donor with multiple sclerosis, enrolled in a pregnancy study. Sequences were derived from peripheral blood, sampled in the second trimester of pregnancy.

In DNA form, the CDR3 reads TGTGCCAGCAGCTCCACCAAAAACATTCAGTACTTC. Amino acids: CASSSTKNIQYF. V is TRBV7-2 and J is TRBJ2-4; unclear D gene. The CDR3 totals 12 residues. Germline assignment: CDR1 SGHTA and CDR2 FQGNSA. Between the trimmed V and J ends, which lost 4 bases and 2 bases, there was a span of 3 bases.